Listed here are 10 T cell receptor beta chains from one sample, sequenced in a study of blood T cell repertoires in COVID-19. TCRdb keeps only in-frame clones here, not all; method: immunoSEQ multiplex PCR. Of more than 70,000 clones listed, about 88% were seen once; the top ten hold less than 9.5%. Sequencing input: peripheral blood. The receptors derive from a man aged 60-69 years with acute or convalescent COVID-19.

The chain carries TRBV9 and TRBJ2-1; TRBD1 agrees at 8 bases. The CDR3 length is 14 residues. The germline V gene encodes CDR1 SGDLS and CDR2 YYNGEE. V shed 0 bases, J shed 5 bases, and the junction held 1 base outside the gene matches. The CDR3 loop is CASSVEGQDNEQFF. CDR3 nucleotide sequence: TGTGCCAGCAGCGTAGAGGGACAGGACAATGAGCAGTTCTTC.

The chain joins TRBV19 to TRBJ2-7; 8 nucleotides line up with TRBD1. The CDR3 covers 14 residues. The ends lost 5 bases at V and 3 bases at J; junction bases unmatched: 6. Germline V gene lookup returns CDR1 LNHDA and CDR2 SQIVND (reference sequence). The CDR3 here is CASSSTRGLYEQYF. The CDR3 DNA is TGTGCCAGTAGTTCCACCAGGGGGCTCTACGAGCAGTACTTC.

CDR3 in DNA: TGTGCCAGCAGTTACTCGATATCAGGGGTGGAAGGGAAAGCTTTCTTT. It codes for CASSYSISGVEGKAFF. V and J are TRBV6-2 or TRBV6-3 and TRBJ1-1; a possible D gene is TRBD1 (6 bases). The CDR3 length is 16 residues. Germline V lookup: CDR1 MNHEY, CDR2 SVGEGT. V shed 0 bases and J shed 9 bases, with 20 bases lying between them.

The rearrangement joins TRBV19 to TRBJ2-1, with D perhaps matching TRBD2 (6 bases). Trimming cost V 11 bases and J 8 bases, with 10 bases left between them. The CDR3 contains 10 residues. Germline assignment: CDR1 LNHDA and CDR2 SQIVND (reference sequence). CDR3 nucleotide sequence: TGTGCCGCCGGGGGATATGAGCAGTTCTTC. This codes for CAAGGYEQFF.

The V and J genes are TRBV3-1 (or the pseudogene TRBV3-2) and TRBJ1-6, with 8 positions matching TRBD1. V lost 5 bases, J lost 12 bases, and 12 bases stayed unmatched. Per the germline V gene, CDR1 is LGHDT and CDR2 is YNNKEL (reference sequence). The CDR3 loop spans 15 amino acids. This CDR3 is CASSARTGPLEPLHF. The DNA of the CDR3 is TGTGCCAGCAGCGCTAGGACAGGGCCGCTTGAACCCCTCCACTTT.

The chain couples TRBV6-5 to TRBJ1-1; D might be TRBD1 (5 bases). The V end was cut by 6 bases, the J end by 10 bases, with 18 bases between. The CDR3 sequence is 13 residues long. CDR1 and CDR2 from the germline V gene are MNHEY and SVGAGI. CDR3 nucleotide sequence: TGTGCCAGCAGAGACGGGCCCAGGGCCTCAGCTTTCTTT. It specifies CASRDGPRASAFF.

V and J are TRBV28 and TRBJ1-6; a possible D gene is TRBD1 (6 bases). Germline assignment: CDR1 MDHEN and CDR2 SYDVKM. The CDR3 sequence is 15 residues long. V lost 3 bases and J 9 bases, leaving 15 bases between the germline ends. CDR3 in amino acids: CASSLDSLGVSPLHF. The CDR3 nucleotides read TGTGCCAGCAGTTTGGACAGCTTGGGGGTTTCACCCCTCCACTTT.

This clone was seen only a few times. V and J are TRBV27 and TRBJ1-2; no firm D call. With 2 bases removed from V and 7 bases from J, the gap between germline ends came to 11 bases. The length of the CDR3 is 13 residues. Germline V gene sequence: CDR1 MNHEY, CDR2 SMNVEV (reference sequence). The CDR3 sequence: CASSLGKAGGYTF. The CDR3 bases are TGTGCCAGCAGTTTAGGGAAAGCGGGTGGCTACACCTTC.

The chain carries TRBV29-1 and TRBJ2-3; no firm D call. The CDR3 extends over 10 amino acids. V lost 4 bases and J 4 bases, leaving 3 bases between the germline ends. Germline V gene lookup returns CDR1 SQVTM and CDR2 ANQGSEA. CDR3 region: CSVGADTQYF. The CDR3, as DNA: TGCAGCGTTGGAGCAGATACGCAGTATTTT.

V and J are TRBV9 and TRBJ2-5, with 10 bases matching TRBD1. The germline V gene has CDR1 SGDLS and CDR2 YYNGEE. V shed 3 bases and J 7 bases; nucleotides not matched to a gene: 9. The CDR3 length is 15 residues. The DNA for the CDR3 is TGTGCCAGCAGCGCCACGACAGGGGGCAAAGTGACCCAGTACTTC. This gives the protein CASSATTGGKVTQYF.